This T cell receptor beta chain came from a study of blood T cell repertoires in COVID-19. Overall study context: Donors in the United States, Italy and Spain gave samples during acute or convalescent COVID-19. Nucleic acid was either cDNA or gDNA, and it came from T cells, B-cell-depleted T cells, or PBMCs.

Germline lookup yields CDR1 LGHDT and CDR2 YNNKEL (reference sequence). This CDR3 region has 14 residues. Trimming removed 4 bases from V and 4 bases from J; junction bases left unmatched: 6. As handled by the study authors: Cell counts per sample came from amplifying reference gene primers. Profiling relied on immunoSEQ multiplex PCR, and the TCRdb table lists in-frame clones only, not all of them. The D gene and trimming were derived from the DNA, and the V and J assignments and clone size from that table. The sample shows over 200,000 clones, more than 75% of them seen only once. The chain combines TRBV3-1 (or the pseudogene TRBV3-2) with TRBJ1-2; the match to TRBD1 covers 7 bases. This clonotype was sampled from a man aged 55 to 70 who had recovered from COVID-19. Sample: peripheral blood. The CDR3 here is CASSLARQGYGYTF. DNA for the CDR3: TGTGCCAGCAGCCTAGCTAGACAGGGCTATGGCTACACCTTC.